The T cell receptor beta chain under discussion was sequenced for a study of shared T cell receptors in the human thymus. Sequencing was performed with immunoSEQ multiplex PCR; in TCRdb, only in-frame clones are kept and a portion is missing. Of a few hundred thousand clones listed, approximately 95% are singletons. Germline assignment: CDR1 MNHNS and CDR2 SASEGT. The CDR3 totals 14 residues. V was pared by 0 bases and J by 0 bases, with 6 bases between. This clone was seen only once. Sequences were obtained from thymocytes. This clonotype was sampled from a human donor. The chain recombines TRBV6-1 with TRBJ2-7, with D unclear. CDR3 DNA sequence: TGTGCCAGCAGTGAAGCCAGGTACTCCTACGAGCAGTACTTC. It encodes CASSEARYSYEQYF.